Below, one T cell receptor beta chain is given with its context. The data originate from a study of CD8 T cell repertoires and HIV-1 epitope variants. The V segment lost 4 bases and the J segment 4 bases; nucleotides outside the gene matches: 6. The CDR3 consists of 15 residues. Germline values: CDR1 SGHNT, CDR2 YYREEE (reference sequence). Assay: immunoSEQ multiplex PCR; the TCRdb copy retains only in-frame clones and omits some. Here the sample spans 95,000 or so clones, roughly 81% being singletons. Sequenced input: uncultured baseline CD8+ T cells from peripheral blood mononuclear cells (PBMCs). The origin of this receptor is a male donor with HIV. The chain has TRBV5-4 and TRBJ2-7; TRBD2 agrees at 12 bases. The CDR3 is CASSPRLAGEYEQYF. CDR3 bases: TGTGCCAGCAGCCCAAGACTAGCGGGGGAGTACGAGCAGTACTTC.